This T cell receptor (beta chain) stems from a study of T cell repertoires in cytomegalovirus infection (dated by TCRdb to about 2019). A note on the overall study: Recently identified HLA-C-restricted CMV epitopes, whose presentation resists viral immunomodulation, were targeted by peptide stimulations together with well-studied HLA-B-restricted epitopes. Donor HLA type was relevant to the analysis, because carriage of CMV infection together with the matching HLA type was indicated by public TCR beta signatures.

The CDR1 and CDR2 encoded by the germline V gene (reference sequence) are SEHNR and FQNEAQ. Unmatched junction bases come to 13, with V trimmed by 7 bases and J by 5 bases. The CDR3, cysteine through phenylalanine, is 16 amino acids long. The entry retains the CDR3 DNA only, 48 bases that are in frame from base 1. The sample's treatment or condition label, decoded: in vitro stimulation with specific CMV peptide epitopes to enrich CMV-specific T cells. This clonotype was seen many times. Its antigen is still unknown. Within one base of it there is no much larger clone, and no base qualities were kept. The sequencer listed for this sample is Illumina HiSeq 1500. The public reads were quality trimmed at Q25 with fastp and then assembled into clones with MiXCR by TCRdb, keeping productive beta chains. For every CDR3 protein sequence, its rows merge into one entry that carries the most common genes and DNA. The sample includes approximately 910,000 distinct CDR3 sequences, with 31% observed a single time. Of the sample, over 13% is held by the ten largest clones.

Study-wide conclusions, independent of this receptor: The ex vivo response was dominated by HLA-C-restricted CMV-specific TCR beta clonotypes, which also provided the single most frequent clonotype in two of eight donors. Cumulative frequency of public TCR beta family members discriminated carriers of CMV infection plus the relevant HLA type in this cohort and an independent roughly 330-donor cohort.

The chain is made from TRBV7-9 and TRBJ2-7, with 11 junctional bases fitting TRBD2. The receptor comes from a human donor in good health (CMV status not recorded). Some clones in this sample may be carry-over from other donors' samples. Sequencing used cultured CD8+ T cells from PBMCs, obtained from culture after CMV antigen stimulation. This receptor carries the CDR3 CASNAYVAGGPDEQYF. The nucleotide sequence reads TGTGCCAGCAACGCTTACGTAGCGGGGGGGCCCGACGAGCAGTACTTC.